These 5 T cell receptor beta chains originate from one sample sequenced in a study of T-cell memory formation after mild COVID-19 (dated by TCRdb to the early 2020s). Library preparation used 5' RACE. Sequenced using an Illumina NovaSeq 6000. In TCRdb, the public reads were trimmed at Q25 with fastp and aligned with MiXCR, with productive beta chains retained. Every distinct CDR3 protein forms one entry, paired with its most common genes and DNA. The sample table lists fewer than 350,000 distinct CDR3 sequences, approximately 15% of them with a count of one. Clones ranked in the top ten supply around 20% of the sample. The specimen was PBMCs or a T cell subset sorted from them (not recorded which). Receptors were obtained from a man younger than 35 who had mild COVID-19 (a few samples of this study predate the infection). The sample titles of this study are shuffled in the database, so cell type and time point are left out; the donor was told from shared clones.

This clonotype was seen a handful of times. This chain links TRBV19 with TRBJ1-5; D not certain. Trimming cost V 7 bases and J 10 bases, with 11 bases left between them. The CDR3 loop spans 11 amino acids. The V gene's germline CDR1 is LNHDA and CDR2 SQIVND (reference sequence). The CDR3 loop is CASTYGGPQHF. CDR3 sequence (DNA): TGTGCCAGTACTTACGGAGGCCCCCAGCATTTT. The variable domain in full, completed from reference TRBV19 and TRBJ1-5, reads DGGITQSPKYLFRKEGQNVTLSCEQNLNHDAMYWYRQDPGQGLRLIYYSQIVNDFQKGDIAEGYSVSREKKESFPLTVTSAQKNPTAFYLCASTYGGPQHFGDGTRLSIL.

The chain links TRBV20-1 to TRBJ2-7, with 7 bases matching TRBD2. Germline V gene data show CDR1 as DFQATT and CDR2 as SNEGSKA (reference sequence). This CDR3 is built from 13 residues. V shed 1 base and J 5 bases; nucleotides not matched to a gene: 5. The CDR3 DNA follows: TGCAGTGCTAGAGGCGGGGGTGCCCACGAGCAGTACTTC. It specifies CSARGGGAHEQYF.

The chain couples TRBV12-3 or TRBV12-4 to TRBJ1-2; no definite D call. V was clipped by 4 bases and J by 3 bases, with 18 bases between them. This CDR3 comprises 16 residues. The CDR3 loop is CASSSAEYPIYYGYTF. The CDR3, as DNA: TGTGCCAGCAGTTCCGCCGAATACCCAATCTACTATGGCTACACCTTC.

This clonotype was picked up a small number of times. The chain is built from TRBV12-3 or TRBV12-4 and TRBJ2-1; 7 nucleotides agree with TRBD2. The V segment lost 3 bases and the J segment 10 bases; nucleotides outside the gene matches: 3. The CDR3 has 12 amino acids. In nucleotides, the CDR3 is TGTGCCAGCAGTTTTGTCGGGGGGGAGCAGTTCTTC. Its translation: CASSFVGGEQFF.

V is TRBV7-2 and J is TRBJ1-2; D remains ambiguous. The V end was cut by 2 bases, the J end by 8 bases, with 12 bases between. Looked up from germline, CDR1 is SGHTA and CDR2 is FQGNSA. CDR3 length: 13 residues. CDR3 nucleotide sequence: TGTGCCAGCAGCTTAACGGGGAGGCCCGGCTACACCTTC. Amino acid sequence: CASSLTGRPGYTF.